The T cell receptor beta chain described here comes from a study of blood T cell repertoires in COVID-19. CDR3 length: 14 amino acids. Trimming cost V 2 bases and J 2 bases, with 8 bases left between them. CDR1 MNHNS and CDR2 SASEGT come from the germline V gene. Participants came from fewer than 25 US areas, aged roughly 18 to 95 years. Categorization into cohorts depended on clinical history that participants reported. A COVID-19 case had been met by exposed participants during the 2 weeks before study entry. Per the original data handling: By means of reference gene primer amplification, nucleated cell counts were estimated. TCRdb keeps only in-frame clones here, not all; method: immunoSEQ multiplex PCR. V, J and clone size reflect that table, while D and trimming were determined from the DNA. The sample carries more than 350,000 clones, nearly 90% recorded once.

The sample taken for sequencing was PBMCs or T cells enriched from blood (not recorded which). The TCR sequence derives from a woman under 30 who had been exposed to COVID-19. The gene calls are TRBV6-1 and TRBJ2-3; unclear D gene. The CDR3 sequence: CASSEQTYTDTQYF. Here the CDR3 DNA reads TGTGCCAGCAGTGAACAAACTTACACAGATACGCAGTATTTT.